This passage covers 8 T cell receptor beta chains from one sample sequenced in a study of metastatic and nonmetastatic thyroid tumors (TCRdb year 2020). Library preparation employed PCR. The run used an Illumina HiSeq 4000. The public sequencing data were trimmed at Q25 with fastp and processed into clonotypes with MiXCR by TCRdb, which kept only in-frame beta chains. Present in this sample are tens of thousands of clones, around an eighth of which were seen just once. 17% of the sample is in the top ten clones. None of the patients had been given any treatment before thyroid surgery. The sample taken for sequencing was blood. These receptors were collected from a female donor with papillary thyroid cancer or a benign thyroid nodule (not recorded which). Some clones in this sample may be carry-over from other donors' samples.

This clone was picked up many times. The chain uses TRBV29-1 and TRBJ2-1; D is perhaps TRBD1 (5 bases). The ends were cut back, 3 bases at V and 3 bases at J, with 9 bases in the middle. Germline assignment: CDR1 SQVTM and CDR2 ANQGSEA. The CDR3 consists of 13 residues. The CDR3 region is CSVDARGYNEQFF. In nucleotides, the CDR3 is TGCAGCGTTGATGCTAGGGGCTACAATGAGCAGTTCTTC.

This clone was observed a few times. The chain carries TRBV10-1 and TRBJ2-7; D call uncertain. This CDR3 contains 13 residues. Germline-derived CDR1 and CDR2 are WNHNN and SYGVQD (reference sequence). V gave up 3 bases and J gave up 1 base, with 7 bases separating them. Here the CDR3 reads CASSEGSSYEQYF. The DNA of the CDR3 is TGCGCCAGCAGTGAAGGGTCTTCCTACGAGCAGTACTTC.

J is TRBJ2-1 and V is TRBV5-1; D possibly corresponds to TRBD1 (5 bases). Germline CDR1 reads SGHRS; CDR2 reads YFSETQ. V dropped 1 base and J dropped 1 base, with 9 bases sitting between them. This CDR3 has 15 amino acids. The DNA for the CDR3 is TGCGCCAGCAGCTTGACAGGCCCATCCTACAATGAGCAGTTCTTC. Its translation is CASSLTGPSYNEQFF.

For this clone: At one end, the junction sequence differs from germline, possibly due to a read error. The V gene is TRBV6-2 or TRBV6-3, the J gene TRBJ1-4, with a tentative D call TRBD1 (5 bases). Germline CDR1 MNHEY, CDR2 SVGEGT. The CDR3 runs 13 residues. CDR3 sequence: CASRAGLWEKLLF. As DNA, the CDR3 is TGTGCCAGCAGGGCGGGACTGTGGGAAAAACTGCTTTTT.

This clone was observed many times. The chain employs TRBV2 and TRBJ2-7; the D gene is possibly TRBD1 (6 bases). This CDR3 is 14 amino acids long. V gave up 4 bases and J gave up 5 bases, with 15 bases separating them. The germline V gene has CDR1 SNHLY and CDR2 FYNNEI. The CDR3 DNA reads TGTGCCAGCAGTGGGGCCAGGGGTAGTAACGAGCAGTACTTC. This encodes CASSGARGSNEQYF.

This clone was detected a few times. The junction departs from the called germline gene at one end, perhaps through a read error. J is TRBJ2-7 and V is TRBV12-3 or TRBV12-4, with D hard to call. This CDR3 comprises 14 residues. Here the CDR3 reads CASSLGGPSYEQYF. CDR3 DNA sequence: TGTGCCAGCAGCTTAGGTGGGCCTTCCTACGAGCAGTACTTC.

The V call is TRBV4-3, the J call TRBJ2-1; a possible D gene is TRBD2 (6 bases). The CDR3 extends over 15 amino acids. CDR1 and CDR2 from the germline V gene are LGHNA and YSLEER. V dropped 0 bases and J dropped 5 bases, with 11 bases sitting between them. CDR3 in DNA: TGCGCCAGCAGCCAAGATTCGGCGGGGCACAATGAGCAGTTCTTC. Encoded protein: CASSQDSAGHNEQFF.

This clone was counted many times. The chain's CDR3 is CASSIQGPWETQYF. CDR3 sequence (DNA): TGTGCCAGTAGTATCCAGGGCCCATGGGAGACCCAGTACTTC. The genes are TRBV19 and TRBJ2-5, with D possibly TRBD1 on 5 matching bases. Germline CDR1 reads LNHDA; CDR2 reads SQIVND (reference sequence). The CDR3 has 14 amino acids. Trimming stripped 3 bases from V and 5 bases from J, with 13 bases between.